A selection of T cell receptor beta chains follows, all from one sample in a study of T cells in Graves' hyperthyroidism and ophthalmopathy. MiXCR was run by TCRdb on the multiplex PCR reads, yielding one entry per CDR3 protein. Among roughly 100,000 distinct CDR3 sequences listed, 35% to 50% were seen once. The sequencing sample was made of peripheral blood or thyroid tissue (not recorded which). The receptors were gathered from a woman aged 25-40 years with Graves' hyperthyroidism. Each CDR3 is given with its conserved first and last residue. Size tells how often a clone was seen (once, few, many) or the class of an expanded clone, and some rows leave it out.

v_call | clone_size | cdr3_aa
TRBV4-2 | . | CATSDAGATGELFF
TRBV28 | . | CASRRDRANEKLFF
TRBV20-1 | . | CSAIAGAGEQYF
TRBV30 | many | CAWSLQTDEAFF
TRBV4-3 | many | CASSQDAPSGSHEQYF
TRBV20-1 | . | CSARSIRDNPPLHF
TRBV15 | . | CATSSKGPEAETQYF
TRBV5-1 | . | CASSRDLNTIYF
TRBV5-1 | many | CASRELTDTQYF
TRBV20-1 | many | CSARDGATPTDTQYF
TRBV15 | . | CATSSFGRNTEAFF
TRBV5-1 | many | CASSLQGGNTEAFF
TRBV10-3 | . | CAISESEGEQGGYTGELFF
TRBV11-1 | once | CASSSVAGGQETQYF
TRBV28 | many | CASSLQGVGTEAFF
TRBV7-3 | . | CASSPGREQYFGPGTGELFF
TRBV11-1 | . | CASSLGQGWNTEAFF
TRBV13 | . | CASPAGTGNTGELFF
TRBV13 | . | CASSLGGPEQYF
TRBV5-5 | many | CASSLLAGFGEQYF
TRBV28 | . | CASSTAWTDQYF
TRBV7-8 | . | CASSVSRTSGRLLETQHF
TRBV2 | many | CASSEGGDYGYTF
TRBV15 | many | CATSSTSGGRIGNEQFF
TRBV30 | many | CAWRLAGVREQYF
TRBV19 | . | CASSKGPPWSTEAFF
TRBV6-1 | . | CASLAGSPSGANVLTF
TRBV28 | . | CASTCRWVQPQHF